This entry is about one T cell receptor beta chain. As yet, its antigen is unknown. The entry originates in a study of CD8 T cells in Susac syndrome. Study results and caveats: Acknowledgment was made by the study that its TCR sequencing and HLA analysis involved a relatively small number of individuals.

Healthy donors constituted the control group, matched for age and sex. Isolation of CD8+ and CD4+ T cells was performed negatively, whereas enrichment of TEMRA cells was done by FACS. When the RNA was reverse transcribed, random hexamers were used with an input of 0.5 to 1 ug. An immunoSEQ multiplex PCR generated amplified TCR beta CDR3 products spanning 54 Vbeta and 13 Jbeta. TCRdb fed the immunoSEQ multiplex PCR reads into MiXCR, producing one record per CDR3 protein. The table records about 160,000 distinct CDR3 sequences, under 95% of them present only once. The CDR3 runs to 15 residues. V lost 0 bases and J 3 bases, leaving 11 bases between the germline ends. Germline CDR1 and CDR2: MNHEY and SVGAGI.

This receptor was taken from a human donor in good health. The chain is built from TRBV6-5 and TRBJ1-1; possible D gene TRBD1, 5 bases. Source material: CD4+ T cells from PBMCs. This CDR3 reads CASSYSGPTHTEAFF. As DNA, the CDR3 is TGTGCCAGCAGTTACTCGGGGCCAACCCACACTGAAGCTTTCTTT.